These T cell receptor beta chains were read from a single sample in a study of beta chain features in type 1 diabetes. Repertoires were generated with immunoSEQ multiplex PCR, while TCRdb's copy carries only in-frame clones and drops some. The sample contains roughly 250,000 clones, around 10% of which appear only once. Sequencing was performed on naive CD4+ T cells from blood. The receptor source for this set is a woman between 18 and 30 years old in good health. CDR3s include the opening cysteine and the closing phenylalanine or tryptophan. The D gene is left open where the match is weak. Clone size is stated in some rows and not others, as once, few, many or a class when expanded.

TGTGCCAGTAGTATTTCTTTATTGGGGCAGAACACTGAAGCTTTCTTT	CASSISLLGQNTEAFF	TRBV19	TRBJ1-1	NA	NA
TGCAGTGCTGCCAGGGATAGTGAGCAGTTCTTC	CSAARDSEQFF	TRBV20-1	TRBJ2-1	few	NA
TGTGCCTGGAGTTCCTCCTTCGGCCAGGCCTTAGGAGAAAAACTGTTTTTT	CAWSSSFGQALGEKLFF	TRBV30	TRBJ1-4	NA	NA
TGTGCCAGCAGTGATCCCAGGGCTGGAAACACCATATATTTT	CASSDPRAGNTIYF	TRBV25-1	TRBJ1-3	few	NA
TGCGCCAGCAGCCCCGGACTAGCGGGCGTGGATGAGCAGTTCTTC	CASSPGLAGVDEQFF	TRBV5-1	TRBJ2-1	NA	TRBD2
TGTGCCAGCAGCGGAAAGACGGGACTTGGCTACAATGAGCAGTTCTTC	CASSGKTGLGYNEQFF	TRBV9	TRBJ2-1	NA	NA
TGTGCCAGCAGCCAATTGACAGGGGGCGGCTACACCTTC	CASSQLTGGGYTF	TRBV14	TRBJ1-2	few	TRBD1
TGTGCCTGGAGTTCTACTCTTGGGGACAGGGGTTTGAACGAGCAGTACTTC	CAWSSTLGDRGLNEQYF	TRBV30	TRBJ2-7	NA	TRBD1
TGTGCCTGGAGGGGCAGGGGCACCTATGGCTACACCTTC	CAWRGRGTYGYTF	TRBV30	TRBJ1-2	NA	NA
TGTGCCAGCAGTCCAACAGGGGGCGCCGCAGATACGCAGTATTTT	CASSPTGGAADTQYF	TRBV2	TRBJ2-3	few	TRBD1
TGTGCCTCACTGGGGACAGGGGAAGGCGAAAAACTGTTTTTT	CASLGTGEGEKLFF	TRBV10-3	TRBJ1-4	once	TRBD1
TGCGCCAGCAGCCAAGTGGGGGCGAAGAACGACTACGAGCAGTACTTC	CASSQVGAKNDYEQYF	TRBV4-1	TRBJ2-7	few	NA
TGCGCCAGCAGCTCGGATCTGACAGGCCCACAAGAGACCCAGTACTTC	CASSSDLTGPQETQYF	TRBV5-1	TRBJ2-5	few	NA
TGTGCCACCAGCAAGCACAGGGCTACCTCTGGAAACACCATATATTTT	CATSKHRATSGNTIYF	TRBV15	TRBJ1-3	NA	NA
TGCGCCAGCACAGAACGAATTGGTGCAGATACGCAGTATTTT	CASTERIGADTQYF	TRBV4-1	TRBJ2-3	many	NA
TGTGCCTACGGACAGGGGGCGCGCACTGAAGCTTTCTTT	CAYGQGARTEAFF	TRBV30	TRBJ1-1	NA	TRBD1
TGTGCCAGCAGTAGGGACAGGGCAACTAACTATGGCTACACCTTC	CASSRDRATNYGYTF	TRBV28	TRBJ1-2	few	TRBD1
TGTGCCATCGGGACTAGCGGGTACAATGAGCAGTTCTTC	CAIGTSGYNEQFF	TRBV5-6	TRBJ2-1	few	TRBD2
TGCGCCAGCAGCTTGGCCGGGCTAGCTGCGATCAATGAGCAGTTCTTC	CASSLAGLAAINEQFF	TRBV5-1	TRBJ2-1	few	NA
TGTGCCATCGCCGGGACAGGGACGAGAACAGATACGCAGTATTTT	CAIAGTGTRTDTQYF	TRBV10-3	TRBJ2-3	NA	TRBD1
TGTGCCAGCACCCTAAGAGACAAAACTGAAGCTTTCTTT	CASTLRDKTEAFF	TRBV6-6	TRBJ1-1	few	NA
TGTGCCAGCAGCTTGGAATCGAGGAGCTCCTACGAGCAGTACTTC	CASSLESRSSYEQYF	TRBV5-4	TRBJ2-7	NA	NA
TGTGCCAGCTCACTGGACAGAGAAGAGACCCAGTACTTC	CASSLDREETQYF	TRBV18	TRBJ2-5	few	NA
TGTGCCAGCAGCCATGGAGGGAACACAGATACGCAGTATTTT	CASSHGGNTDTQYF	TRBV14	TRBJ2-3	few	NA
TGTGCCAGCAGTCCTCGTCCCCCGTCCCCGAGGATCTCTGGAAACACCATATATTTT	CASSPRPPSPRISGNTIYF	TRBV27	TRBJ1-3	few	NA
TGTGCCAGCAGGGGTAGCGGGGGGGCGTGGAGGTACAATGAGCAGTTCTTC	CASRGSGGAWRYNEQFF	TRBV27	TRBJ2-1	NA	TRBD2
TGTGCCAGCAAAAGGGGCGGATTGAGCACAGATACGCAGTATTTT	CASKRGGLSTDTQYF	TRBV11-2	TRBJ2-3	NA	NA
TGTGCCAGCAGCCTACAGGAGACGAGCACTGAAGCTTTCTTT	CASSLQETSTEAFF	TRBV2	TRBJ1-1	few	NA
TGTGCCAGCAGCTTAGTTTCGGTGAACACTGAAGCTTTCTTT	CASSLVSVNTEAFF	TRBV11-2	TRBJ1-1	few	NA
TGTGCCAGCAGCGGACCCCGAACAGGGGGAGACCACACAGATACGCAGTATTTT	CASSGPRTGGDHTDTQYF	TRBV2	TRBJ2-3	few	TRBD1
TGTGCCAGCAGTTTTCGGTCGGGACAGGCCTACGAGCAGTACTTC	CASSFRSGQAYEQYF	TRBV27	TRBJ2-7	NA	TRBD1
TGCGCCAGCAGCCAAGATTTCGGGGGTACCGGGGAGCTGTTTTTT	CASSQDFGGTGELFF	TRBV4-1	TRBJ2-2	NA	NA
TGTGCCAGCAGCTCCTTACAGGGGGCTGAAGCTTTCTTT	CASSSLQGAEAFF	TRBV7-3	TRBJ1-1	few	TRBD1